This T cell receptor (beta chain) came from a study of T cells after yellow fever vaccination. In the case of this clonotype: Its antigen is not known.

5'RACE template switching added a universal primer site and UMIs to TCR cDNA. TCRdb redid the calling of the 5' RACE reads with MiXCR, one entry per CDR3 protein. The sample lists around 350,000 distinct CDR3 sequences; roughly 6.2% were seen once. Study findings and constraints: Most primary-vaccination clones recurred post-booster (approximately 96% CD4, 88% CD8).

Sequencing used PBMCs, obtained 5 days after the yellow fever booster vaccination. This TCR was recovered from a man younger than 40 who received the YFV17D yellow fever vaccine.

CDR3 residues: CAISQTSGRALGNNEQFF. The DNA for the CDR3 is TGTGCCATCAGCCAAACTAGCGGGAGAGCCCTAGGGAACAATGAGCAGTTCTTC. The rearrangement joins TRBV10-3 to TRBJ2-1; 11 bases line up with TRBD2. CDR1 is ENHRY and CDR2 is SYGVKD in the germline V gene. J gave up 5 bases and V 6 bases, and 15 bases lay outside the gene matches. This CDR3 contains 18 residues.